A selection of T cell receptor beta chains follows, all from one sample in a study of blood T cell repertoires in COVID-19. Clones were sequenced by immunoSEQ multiplex PCR, and TCRdb holds only the in-frame ones, with some missing. The sample yields around 200,000 clones, roughly 87% seen once. Sequencing was performed on PBMCs or T cells enriched from blood (not recorded which). The source of these receptors is a man younger than 30 with acute COVID-19. Each CDR3 is given with its conserved first and last residue. Fields, in order: V gene, D gene, J gene, clone size, CDR3 protein, CDR3 DNA. D genes are given only for firm matches. For some rows the clone size is stated as once, few or many, or as a class when expanded; others skip it.

>TRBV27|TRBD1|TRBJ2-5|once
CASSLSGQGWGETQYF
TGTGCCAGCAGTTTATCGGGACAGGGCTGGGGAGAGACCCAGTACTTC
>TRBV5-1|TRBD2|TRBJ2-5|.
CASSFSGSPQETQYF
TGCGCCAGCAGCTTCAGCGGGAGCCCCCAAGAGACCCAGTACTTC
>TRBV6-5|TRBD1|TRBJ2-1|.
CASSAQGINFF
TGTGCCAGCAGCGCACAGGGGATTAATTTCTTC
>TRBV19|TRBD2|TRBJ2-1|.
CASSSGGAGVGFYNEQFF
TGTGCCAGTAGTTCCGGGGGGGCGGGAGTAGGATTCTACAATGAGCAGTTCTTC
>TRBV19|TRBD1|TRBJ2-5|.
CASRQGTRAQYF
TGTGCCAGTCGACAGGGGACAAGGGCCCAGTACTTC
>TRBV4-2|TRBD1|TRBJ1-2|few
CASSQEGQGADGYTF
TGTGCCAGCAGCCAAGAGGGGCAGGGGGCAGATGGCTACACCTTC
>TRBV5-6|.|TRBJ2-7|.
CASSSEQGYEQYF
TGTGCCAGCAGCTCAGAACAGGGCTACGAGCAGTACTTC
>TRBV27|.|TRBJ2-1|.
CASSLTSGYYNEQFF
TGTGCCAGCAGTTTAACGTCAGGGTACTACAATGAGCAGTTCTTC
>TRBV10-3|.|TRBJ1-2|.
CAIAGRQPNYGYTF
TGTGCCATAGCCGGTAGACAGCCTAACTATGGCTACACCTTC
>TRBV5-1|TRBD1|TRBJ1-3|.
CASSDRTGARNTIYF
TGCGCCAGCAGCGACCGGACAGGGGCCCGAAACACCATATATTTT
>TRBV29-1|.|TRBJ2-7|few
CSVRDTTYEQYF
TGCAGCGTCCGGGACACTACCTACGAGCAGTACTTC